Shown below are 32 T cell receptor beta chains from a single sample sequenced in a study of T cells in localized non-small cell lung cancer. The assay was immunoSEQ multiplex PCR, and TCRdb's table has in-frame clones only and misses some. The sample carries 25,000 to 30,000 clones, around 90% recorded once. Sequencing used peripheral blood, obtained before any cancer treatment. The receptors stem from a woman aged 18 to 50 with stage I lung adenocarcinoma.

Written as DNA, the CDR3 is TGTGCCAGCAGCCCCAGGCCCACTAGCGGGCGACGGACCGGGGAGCTGTTTTTT. Translated, it gives CASSPRPTSGRRTGELFF. This chain connects TRBV11-2 to TRBJ2-2, with 9 bases that match TRBD2. Germline CDR1 is SGHAT and CDR2 is FQNNGV. V trimming: 5 bases; J trimming: 5 bases; junction bases outside the gene matches: 15. The CDR3 contains 18 residues.

The rearrangement joins TRBV2 to TRBJ1-2; maybe TRBD1 (6 bases). The CDR3 loop spans 14 amino acids. The germline gives CDR1 SNHLY, CDR2 FYNNEI. Trimming removed 4 bases at V and 8 bases at J, with 17 bases between. CDR3 residues: CASSVLRDTGGYTF. The CDR3 DNA is TGTGCCAGCAGTGTCCTCCGGGATACAGGGGGCTACACCTTC.

V and J are TRBV15 and TRBJ2-7; D ambiguous. Trimming pared 0 bases from V and 4 bases from J, leaving 10 bases between. Germline CDR1 and CDR2: LNHNV and YYDKDF (reference sequence). This CDR3 comprises 14 residues. The chain's CDR3 is CATSRDETAYEQYF. DNA of the CDR3: TGTGCCACCAGCAGAGATGAGACCGCATACGAGCAGTACTTC.

This rearrangement joins TRBV4-1 to TRBJ1-2, with TRBD1 matching over 7 bases. The V segment lost 2 bases and the J segment 8 bases; nucleotides outside the gene matches: 14. Germline V CDR1 and CDR2: MGHRA, YSYEKL. The length of the CDR3 is 16 residues. CDR3 DNA: TGCGCCAGCAGCCAACCAACTTCAGGGGGGGCGCGCGGCTACACCTTC. Translation: CASSQPTSGGARGYTF.

J is TRBJ2-2 and V is TRBV7-9; a possible D gene is TRBD2 (6 bases). The ends were cut back, 2 bases at V and 0 bases at J, with 13 bases in the middle. Germline values: CDR1 SEHNR, CDR2 FQNEAQ (reference sequence). This CDR3 spans 17 amino acids. The CDR3 coding sequence is TGTGCCAGCAGCTTAACCCTCGGGACTGCGAACACCGGGGAGCTGTTTTTT. Protein product: CASSLTLGTANTGELFF.

In its sample, this clone was seen once. The V call is TRBV7-2, the J call TRBJ1-2; weak D call: TRBD1 (5 bases). Trimming left V 3 bases short and J 5 bases short, with 10 bases between. Germline CDR1 reads SGHTA; CDR2 reads FQGNSA. CDR3 length: 13 amino acids. DNA of the CDR3: TGTGCCAGCAGCTTGAGAGAGGGGTATGGCTACACCTTC. Residues: CASSLREGYGYTF.

The chain is built from TRBV7-9 and TRBJ2-7, with TRBD1 identical over 10 bases. The length of the CDR3 is 17 residues. The germline gives CDR1 SEHNR, CDR2 FQNEAQ (reference sequence). J gave up 2 bases and V 3 bases, and 10 bases lay outside the gene matches. Here the CDR3 reads CASSFSKPGTGAYEQYF. The CDR3 DNA reads as TGTGCCAGCAGCTTCTCTAAGCCCGGGACAGGGGCCTACGAGCAGTACTTC.

V gene TRBV7-8 combines with J gene TRBJ2-7; 9 bases align to TRBD1. Germline CDR1 SGHVS, CDR2 FQNEAQ. V trimming: 5 bases; J trimming: 5 bases; junction bases outside the gene matches: 4. The CDR3 is 13 amino acids. The CDR3, as DNA: TGTGCCAGCAGCGAACAGGGGGCCCACGAGCAGTACTTC. This gives the protein CASSEQGAHEQYF.

The J gene is TRBJ2-1, the V gene TRBV28; the D gene is possibly TRBD2 (5 bases). V was pared by 6 bases and J by 3 bases, with 18 bases between. Germline values: CDR1 MDHEN, CDR2 SYDVKM. This CDR3 contains 16 residues. The CDR3 DNA follows: TGTGCCAGCAGGACACCGAGGGCGTCGGTCTACAATGAGCAGTTCTTC. Protein: CASRTPRASVYNEQFF.

The chain couples TRBV29-1 to TRBJ2-7; 11 positions match TRBD1. Germline CDR1 reads SQVTM; CDR2 reads ANQGSEA. The CDR3 spans 13 residues. Trimming took 4 bases from V and 4 from J; bases not matched to a gene: 3. CDR3 residues: CSVGGDRGYEQYF. In DNA, the CDR3 is TGCAGCGTTGGCGGGGACAGGGGGTACGAGCAGTACTTC.

V usage is TRBV13 and J usage is TRBJ2-7, with 9 bases identical to TRBD2. The trim removed 5 bases at V and 4 bases at J, leaving 9 bases unmatched. The V gene's germline CDR1 is PRHDT and CDR2 FYEKMQ (reference sequence). The CDR3 is 15 amino acids. CDR3 residues: CASSLSVTSGYEQYF. CDR3 sequence (DNA): TGTGCCAGCAGCCTCTCTGTGACTAGCGGTTACGAGCAGTACTTC.

The chain has TRBV10-2 and TRBJ2-5; D possibly corresponds to TRBD2 (6 bases). The CDR3 contains 16 residues. Trimming cost V 5 bases and J 2 bases, with 18 bases left between them. From germline, CDR1 is WSHSY and CDR2 SAAADI. Here the CDR3 reads CASSTRQLGGQETQYF. The CDR3 DNA follows: TGCGCCAGCAGTACCCGCCAACTCGGAGGGCAAGAGACCCAGTACTTC.

The genes are TRBV4-1 and TRBJ2-7, with D unresolved. Germline CDR1 reads MGHRA; CDR2 reads YSYEKL. The CDR3 has 12 residues. Trimming shortened V by 6 bases and J by 2 bases, and 8 bases separated the two germline ends. CDR3 sequence reads: CASRSSTYEQYF. In DNA, the CDR3 is TGCGCCAGCAGGAGTTCAACCTACGAGCAGTACTTC.

The V call is TRBV7-3, the J call TRBJ1-2, with D unresolved. V was trimmed by 2 bases and J by 2 bases, leaving 6 bases between them. The germline V gene has CDR1 SGHTA and CDR2 FQGTGA. This CDR3 is built from 13 residues. This CDR3 reads CASSLGGNYGYTF. DNA of the CDR3: TGTGCCAGCAGCTTAGGAGGGAACTATGGCTACACCTTC.

The chain combines TRBV7-2 with TRBJ2-5; TRBD2 matches at 15 bases. V was clipped by 5 bases and J by 4 bases; unmatched bases: 5. The CDR3 runs 16 residues. Germline V gene lookup returns CDR1 SGHTA and CDR2 FQGNSA. The CDR3 spells CASSRGLAGGRETQYF. CDR3 bases: TGTGCCAGCAGCCGTGGACTAGCGGGAGGGCGAGAGACCCAGTACTTC.

The chain uses TRBV11-2 and TRBJ2-3, with D perhaps assigned TRBD1 or TRBD2 (5 bases each). The germline V and J ends were trimmed by 4 bases and 6 bases, with 11 bases remaining between them. This CDR3 comprises 13 residues. CDR1 is SGHAT, CDR2 FQNNGV, per germline. The CDR3 sequence: CASSWDLRDTQYF. The CDR3 DNA reads TGTGCCAGCAGCTGGGACCTTCGTGATACGCAGTATTTT.

V gene TRBV7-3 combines with J gene TRBJ2-3; 14 positions match TRBD2. CDR1 and CDR2 from the germline V gene are SGHTA and FQGTGA. Germline trimming cut 2 bases from V and 1 base from J; bases unmatched to any gene: 8. The CDR3 consists of 19 residues. The CDR3 spells CASSLDGGTSGRGTDTQYF. CDR3 DNA: TGTGCCAGCAGCTTAGATGGCGGGACTAGCGGGAGAGGCACAGATACGCAGTATTTT.

This chain connects TRBV28 to TRBJ1-4; D remains unclear. The CDR3 has 15 residues. CDR1 and CDR2 (germline): MDHEN, SYDVKM. The germline V and J ends were trimmed by 7 bases and 4 bases, with 16 bases remaining between them. The CDR3 sequence is CASIHGGRGNEKLFF. CDR3 DNA: TGTGCCAGCATCCACGGAGGACGGGGTAATGAAAAACTGTTTTTT.

This clone has just one count. The chain combines TRBV30 with TRBJ2-7; the match to TRBD2 covers 7 bases. Unmatched junction bases numbered 7, after V lost 1 base and J lost 7 bases. The CDR3 runs to 13 residues. CDR1 and CDR2 (germline): GTSNPN, SVGIG (reference sequence). This chain's CDR3 is CAWSGDGGKEQYF. CDR3 nucleotide sequence: TGTGCCTGGAGTGGGGACGGGGGGAAAGAGCAGTACTTC.

The chain carries TRBV19 and TRBJ1-1; the D is unclear. The CDR3 spans 16 residues. V was clipped by 2 bases and J by 2 bases, with 15 bases between them. CDR1 LNHDA and CDR2 SQIVND come from the germline V gene (reference sequence). This chain's CDR3 is CASSIPPPRQNTEAFF. In DNA, the CDR3 is TGTGCCAGTAGTATACCCCCTCCTCGACAAAACACTGAAGCTTTCTTT.

The V and J genes are TRBV6-1 and TRBJ1-1; D possibly corresponds to TRBD1 (5 bases). The CDR3 sequence is 15 residues long. Trimming took 3 bases from V and 4 from J, leaving 15 bases between them. CDR1 MNHNS and CDR2 SASEGT come from the germline V gene. The CDR3 reads CASSDERGAVTEAFF. The CDR3 bases are TGTGCCAGCAGTGATGAGAGGGGCGCGGTCACTGAAGCTTTCTTT.

V usage is TRBV11-3 and J usage is TRBJ1-1; TRBD1 matches 11 bases. The CDR3 covers 18 residues. Unmatched junction bases numbered 16, after V lost 5 bases and J lost 5 bases. CDR1 SGHNT and CDR2 YENEEA come from the germline V gene. The CDR3 DNA follows: TGTGCCAGCAGCCGCACCCAGGGACAGGGGGTCGGTGGGACTGAAGCTTTCTTT. This encodes CASSRTQGQGVGGTEAFF.

This chain connects TRBV5-1 to TRBJ2-2; no definite D call. V shed 4 bases and J shed 5 bases, with 15 bases lying between them. Germline CDR1 SGHRS, CDR2 YFSETQ. The CDR3 has 15 residues. The CDR3 is CASSPAVAGTGELFF. DNA for the CDR3: TGCGCCAGCAGCCCCGCGGTGGCTGGGACCGGGGAGCTGTTTTTT.

The rearrangement links TRBV18 to TRBJ2-1; 8 nucleotides line up with TRBD1. V was pared by 4 bases and J by 10 bases, with 6 bases of the junction left unmatched. Germline V lookup: CDR1 KGHSH, CDR2 LQKENI. CDR3 length: 13 amino acids. The CDR3 nucleotides read TGTGCCAGCTCACAGGACAGGGCAACGGAGCAGTTCTTC. It specifies CASSQDRATEQFF.

The CDR3 nucleotides read TGTGCCAGCAGTTACGAACAGGCGGACGAGCAGTACTTC. Protein product: CASSYEQADEQYF. The rearrangement joins TRBV6-5 to TRBJ2-7; tentative D call: TRBD1 (5 bases). The CDR3 is 13 residues long. CDR1 and CDR2 from the germline V gene are MNHEY and SVGAGI. The ends were cut back, 2 bases at V and 5 bases at J, with 10 bases in the middle.

V gene TRBV5-6 combines with J gene TRBJ1-2; 7 bases match TRBD1. Trimming took 4 bases from V and 4 from J; bases not matched to a gene: 10. Germline CDR1 is SGHDT and CDR2 is YYEEEE. This CDR3 contains 15 residues. The CDR3 DNA reads TGTGCCAGCAGCCGGGACAGCCTCCGACCCTATGGCTACACCTTC. Protein: CASSRDSLRPYGYTF.

CDR3 nucleotides: TGTGCCAGCAGCTTAGATAGAGGGCCAGCTTTCTTT. It specifies CASSLDRGPAFF. V gene TRBV7-9 combines with J gene TRBJ1-1, with unresolved D. Trimming cost V 1 base and J 10 bases, with 10 bases left between them. This CDR3 comprises 12 residues. CDR1 SEHNR and CDR2 FQNEAQ come from the germline V gene (reference sequence).

The CDR3 spells CASSSGPGKGSPLHF. The CDR3 DNA reads as TGTGCCAGCAGCTCCGGACCCGGGAAGGGTTCACCCCTCCACTTT. This chain joins TRBV13 and TRBJ1-6; D uncertain. The ends were cut back, 4 bases at V and 9 bases at J, with 16 bases in the middle. The CDR3 is 15 amino acids. Germline CDR1 PRHDT, CDR2 FYEKMQ (reference sequence).

V and J are TRBV5-8 and TRBJ2-7; D remains unclear. Germline V gene lookup returns CDR1 SGHTS and CDR2 YDEGEE. This CDR3 comprises 13 residues. V shed 4 bases and J shed 1 base, with 9 bases lying between them. The CDR3 loop reads CASSPAFSYEQYF. CDR3 bases: TGTGCCAGCAGCCCGGCCTTTTCCTACGAGCAGTACTTC.

As for this clone: Other DNA variants within this sample encode the same CDR3. The J gene is TRBJ1-1, the V gene TRBV7-9; no reliable D call. The CDR3 contains 13 residues. Trimming stripped 0 bases from V and 4 bases from J, with 6 bases between. CDR1 is SEHNR and CDR2 is FQNEAQ in the germline V gene (reference sequence). Written as DNA, the CDR3 is TGTGCCAGCAGCTTAGCGGTTGGCACTGAAGCTTTCTTT. It translates to CASSLAVGTEAFF.

This clone was picked up one time. The CDR3 loop is CASSIDSRLGYEQYF. Written as DNA, the CDR3 is TGTGCCAGTAGTATAGATAGCAGACTCGGCTACGAGCAGTACTTC. The chain uses TRBV19 and TRBJ2-7, with D unresolved. With 0 bases removed from V and 3 bases from J, the gap between germline ends came to 12 bases. Germline V gives CDR1 LNHDA, CDR2 SQIVND (reference sequence). The CDR3 covers 15 residues.

The chain uses TRBV19 and TRBJ2-3, with TRBD1 identical over 9 bases. Germline-derived CDR1 and CDR2 are LNHDA and SQIVND (reference sequence). The CDR3 sequence is 14 residues long. Trimming at V came to 6 bases and at J to 1 base, leaving 2 bases not matched to a gene. DNA for the CDR3: TGTGCCAGTAGCTGGACAGGGGGCACAGATACGCAGTATTTT. Its protein is CASSWTGGTDTQYF.